This TCR beta chain was profiled in a study of cytomegalovirus exposure and HLA in healthy donors. Notes on this clone: Other nucleotide sequences from this sample produce the same CDR3.

CDR1 is MNHEY, CDR2 SMNVEV, per germline (reference sequence). V was cut by 2 bases and J by 6 bases, with 4 bases left in between. This CDR3 is 12 amino acids long. The data were produced by immunoSEQ multiplex PCR, yet TCRdb's version contains in-frame clones alone and is incomplete. Among more than 200,000 clones, 90% were seen once, and the ten largest hold 3.1%. The chain links TRBV27 to TRBJ2-2; D remains unclear. Material for sequencing was PBMCs. The clonotype was recovered from a woman aged 25 to 45 in good health and CMV-seronegative. The CDR3 loop is CASSLRAGELFF. The CDR3 DNA follows: TGTGCCAGCAGTTTACGGGCCGGGGAGCTGTTTTTT.